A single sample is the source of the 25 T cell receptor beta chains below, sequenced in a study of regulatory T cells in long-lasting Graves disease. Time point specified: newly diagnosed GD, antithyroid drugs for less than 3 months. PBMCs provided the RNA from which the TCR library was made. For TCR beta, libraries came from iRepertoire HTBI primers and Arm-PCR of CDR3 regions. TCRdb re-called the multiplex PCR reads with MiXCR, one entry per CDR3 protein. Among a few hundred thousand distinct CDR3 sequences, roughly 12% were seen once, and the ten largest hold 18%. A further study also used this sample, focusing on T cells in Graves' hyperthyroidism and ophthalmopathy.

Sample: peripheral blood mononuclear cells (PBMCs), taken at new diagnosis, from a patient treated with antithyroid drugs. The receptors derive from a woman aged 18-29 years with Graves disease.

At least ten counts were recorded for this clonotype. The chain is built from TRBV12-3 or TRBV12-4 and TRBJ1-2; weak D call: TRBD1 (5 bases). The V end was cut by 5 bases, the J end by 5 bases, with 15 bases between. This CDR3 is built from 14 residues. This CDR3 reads CASSPTGTSYGYTF. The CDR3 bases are TGTGCCAGCAGTCCAACCGGGACTTCATATGGCTACACCTTC.

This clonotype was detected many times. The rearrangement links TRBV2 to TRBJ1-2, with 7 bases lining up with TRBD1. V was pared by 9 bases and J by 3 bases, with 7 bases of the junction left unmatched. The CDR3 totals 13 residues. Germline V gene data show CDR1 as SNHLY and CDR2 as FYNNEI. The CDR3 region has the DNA TGTGCCAGAGAAATAGACAGGGACTATGGCTACACCTTC. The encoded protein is CAREIDRDYGYTF. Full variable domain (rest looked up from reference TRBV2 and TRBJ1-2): EPEVTQTPSHQVTQMGQEVILRCVPISNHLYFYWYRQILGQKVEFLVSFYNNEISEKSEIFDDQFSVERPDGSNFTLKIRSTKLEDSAMYFCAREIDRDYGYTFGSGTRLTVV.

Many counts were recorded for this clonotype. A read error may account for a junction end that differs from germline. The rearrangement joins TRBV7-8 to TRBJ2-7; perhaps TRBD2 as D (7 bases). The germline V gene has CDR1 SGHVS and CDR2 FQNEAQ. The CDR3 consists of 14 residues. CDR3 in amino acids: CASSKGGGEHHQGF. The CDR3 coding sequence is TGTGCCAGCAGCAAAGGGGGAGGGGAGCATCACCAGGGCTTC.

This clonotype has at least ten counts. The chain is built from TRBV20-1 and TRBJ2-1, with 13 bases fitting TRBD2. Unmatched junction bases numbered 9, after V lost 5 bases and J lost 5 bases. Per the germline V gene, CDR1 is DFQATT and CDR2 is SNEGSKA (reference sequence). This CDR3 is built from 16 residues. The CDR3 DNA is TGCAGTGCTCCTCGGACTAGCGGGAGAGCCAACAATGAGCAGTTCTTC. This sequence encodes CSAPRTSGRANNEQFF.

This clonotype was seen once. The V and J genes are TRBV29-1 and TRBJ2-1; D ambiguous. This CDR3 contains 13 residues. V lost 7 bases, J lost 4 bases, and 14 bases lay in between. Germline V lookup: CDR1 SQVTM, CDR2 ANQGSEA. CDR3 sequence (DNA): TGCAGCGCTGCCGGGCTGAGGTACAATGAGCAGTTCTTC. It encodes CSAAGLRYNEQFF.

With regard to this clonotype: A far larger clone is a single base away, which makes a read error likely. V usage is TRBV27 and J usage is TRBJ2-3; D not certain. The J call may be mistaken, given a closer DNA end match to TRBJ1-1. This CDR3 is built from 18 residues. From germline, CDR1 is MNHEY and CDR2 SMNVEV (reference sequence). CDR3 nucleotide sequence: TGTGCCAGCAGTTTATCAAGAGGGCACACCGCCCGGTCCACTGAAGCTTTCTTT. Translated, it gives CASSLSRGHTARSTEAFF.

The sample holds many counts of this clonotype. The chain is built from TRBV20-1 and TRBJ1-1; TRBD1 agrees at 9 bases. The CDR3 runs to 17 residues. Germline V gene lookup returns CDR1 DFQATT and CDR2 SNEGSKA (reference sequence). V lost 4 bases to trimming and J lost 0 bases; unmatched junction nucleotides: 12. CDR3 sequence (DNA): TGCAGTGCTAAGAGGCCCCGGACAGGGGAGATGAACACTGAAGCTTTCTTT. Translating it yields CSAKRPRTGEMNTEAFF.

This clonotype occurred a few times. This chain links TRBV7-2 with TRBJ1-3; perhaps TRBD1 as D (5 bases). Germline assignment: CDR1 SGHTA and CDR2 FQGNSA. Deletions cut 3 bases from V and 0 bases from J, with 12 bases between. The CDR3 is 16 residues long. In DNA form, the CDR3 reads TGTGCCAGCAGCTTGGGACTACAGAACTCTGGAAACACCATATATTTT. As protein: CASSLGLQNSGNTIYF.

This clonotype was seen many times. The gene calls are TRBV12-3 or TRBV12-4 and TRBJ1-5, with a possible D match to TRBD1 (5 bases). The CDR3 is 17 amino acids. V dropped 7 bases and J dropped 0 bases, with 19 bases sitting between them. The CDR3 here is CASTQSGTLVSNQPQHF. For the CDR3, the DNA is TGTGCCAGCACCCAAAGTGGGACTCTCGTTAGCAATCAGCCCCAGCATTTT.

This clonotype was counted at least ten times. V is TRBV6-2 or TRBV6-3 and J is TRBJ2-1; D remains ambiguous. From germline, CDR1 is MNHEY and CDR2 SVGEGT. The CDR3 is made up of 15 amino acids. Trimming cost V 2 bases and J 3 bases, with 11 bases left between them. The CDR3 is CASSYPEQVYNEQFF. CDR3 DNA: TGTGCCAGCAGTTACCCCGAGCAGGTCTACAATGAGCAGTTCTTC.

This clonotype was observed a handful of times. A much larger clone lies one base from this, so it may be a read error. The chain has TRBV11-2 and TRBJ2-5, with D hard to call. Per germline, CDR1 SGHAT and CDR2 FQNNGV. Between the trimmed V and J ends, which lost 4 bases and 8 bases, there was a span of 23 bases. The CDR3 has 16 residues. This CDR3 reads CASSSSSGSLEGTQYF. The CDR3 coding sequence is TGTGCCAGCAGCTCGTCTTCTGGGTCTCTCGAAGGAACCCAGTACTTC.

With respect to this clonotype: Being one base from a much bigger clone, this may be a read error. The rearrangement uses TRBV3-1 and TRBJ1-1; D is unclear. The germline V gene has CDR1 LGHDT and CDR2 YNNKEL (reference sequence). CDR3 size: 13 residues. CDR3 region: CASSQNFNTEAYF. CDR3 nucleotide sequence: TGTGCCAGCAGCCAGAATTTTAACACTGAAGCTTACTTT.

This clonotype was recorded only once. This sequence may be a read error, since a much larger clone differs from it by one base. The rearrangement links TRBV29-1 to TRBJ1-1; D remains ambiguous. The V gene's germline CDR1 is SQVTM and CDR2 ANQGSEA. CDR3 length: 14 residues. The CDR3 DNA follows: TGCAGCGTTGCTCCCCACCTTATGAACACTGAAGCTTCCTTT. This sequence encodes CSVAPHLMNTEASF.

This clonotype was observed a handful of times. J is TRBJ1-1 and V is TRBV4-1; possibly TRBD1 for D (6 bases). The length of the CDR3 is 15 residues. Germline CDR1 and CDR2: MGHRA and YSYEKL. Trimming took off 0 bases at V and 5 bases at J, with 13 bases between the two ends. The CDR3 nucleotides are TGCGCCAGCAGCCAAGATGGGGGCTTGGGAACTGAAGCTTTCTTT. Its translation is CASSQDGGLGTEAFF.

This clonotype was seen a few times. CDR3 coding DNA: TGTGCCATCAGTGAGTCGAGCAGCTCCTACGAGCAGTACTTC. It translates to CAISESSSSYEQYF. The chain carries TRBV10-3 and TRBJ2-7; unclear D gene. The V end lost 0 bases, the J end lost 0 bases, and 6 bases lay between the germline ends. Germline assignment: CDR1 ENHRY and CDR2 SYGVKD. CDR3 size: 14 residues.

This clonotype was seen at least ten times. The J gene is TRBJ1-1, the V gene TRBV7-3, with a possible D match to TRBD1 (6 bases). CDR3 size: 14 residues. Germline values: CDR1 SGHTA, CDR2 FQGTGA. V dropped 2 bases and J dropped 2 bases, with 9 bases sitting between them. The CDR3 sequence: CASSLFGTNTEAFF. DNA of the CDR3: TGTGCCAGCAGCTTATTTGGGACAAACACTGAAGCTTTCTTT.

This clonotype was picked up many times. The DNA for the CDR3 is TGTGCCAGCAGCCCTACCGCCCGAAATGAAAAACTGTTTTTT. Encoded protein: CASSPTARNEKLFF. The chain carries TRBV7-8 and TRBJ1-4; D remains ambiguous. Germline V lookup: CDR1 SGHVS, CDR2 FQNEAQ. This CDR3 contains 14 residues. V lost 5 bases, J lost 5 bases, and 12 bases lay in between.

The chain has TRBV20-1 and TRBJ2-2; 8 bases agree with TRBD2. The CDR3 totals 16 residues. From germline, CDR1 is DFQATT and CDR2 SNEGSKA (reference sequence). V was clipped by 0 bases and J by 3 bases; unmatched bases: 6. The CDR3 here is CSARDQAGGYTGELFF. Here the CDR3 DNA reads TGCAGTGCTAGAGATCAGGCGGGGGGCTACACCGGGGAGCTGTTTTTT.

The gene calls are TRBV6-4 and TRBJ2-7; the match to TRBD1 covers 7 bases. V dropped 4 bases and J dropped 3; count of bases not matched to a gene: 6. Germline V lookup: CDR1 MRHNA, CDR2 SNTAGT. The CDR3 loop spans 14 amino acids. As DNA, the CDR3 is TGTGCCAGCAGTGTCCCGGGACAGTTCTACGAGCAGTACTTC. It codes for CASSVPGQFYEQYF.

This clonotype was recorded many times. This CDR3 reads CATSEIQGWEQFF. Written as DNA, the CDR3 is TGTGCCACCAGTGAGATACAGGGCTGGGAGCAGTTCTTC. The gene calls are TRBV24-1 and TRBJ2-1; a possible D gene is TRBD1 (6 bases). V was clipped by 4 bases and J by 10 bases, with 13 bases between them. The CDR3 runs to 13 residues. Germline CDR1 reads KGHDR; CDR2 reads SFDVKD.

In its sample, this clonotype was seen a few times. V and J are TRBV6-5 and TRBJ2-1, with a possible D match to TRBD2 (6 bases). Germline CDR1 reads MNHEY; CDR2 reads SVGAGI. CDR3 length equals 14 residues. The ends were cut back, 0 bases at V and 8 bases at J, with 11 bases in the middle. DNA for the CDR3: TGTGCCAGCAGTTACTCGGTGTCTAGCGATGAGCAGTTCTTC. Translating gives CASSYSVSSDEQFF.

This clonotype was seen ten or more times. The CDR3 DNA reads TGTGCCAGCAGCCAACTAGCGGGGACCGGGGAGCTGTTTTTT. Its protein is CASSQLAGTGELFF. The rearrangement uses TRBV7-8 and TRBJ2-2, with TRBD2 matching over 10 bases. Unmatched junction bases numbered 2, after V lost 5 bases and J lost 5 bases. Germline values: CDR1 SGHVS, CDR2 FQNEAQ. CDR3 size: 14 residues.

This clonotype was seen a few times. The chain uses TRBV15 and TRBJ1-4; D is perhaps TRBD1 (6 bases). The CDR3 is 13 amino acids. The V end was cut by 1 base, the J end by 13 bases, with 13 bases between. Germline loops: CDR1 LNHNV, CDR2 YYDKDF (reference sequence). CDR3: CATSRVTGPPLFF. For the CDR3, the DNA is TGTGCCACCAGCAGAGTGACAGGTCCCCCACTGTTTTTT.

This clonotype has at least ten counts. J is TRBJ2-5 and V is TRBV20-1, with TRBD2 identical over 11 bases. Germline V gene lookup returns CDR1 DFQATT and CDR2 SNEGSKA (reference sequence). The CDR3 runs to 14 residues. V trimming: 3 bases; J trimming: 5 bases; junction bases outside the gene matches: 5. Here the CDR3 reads CSASSGGAGETQYF. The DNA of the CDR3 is TGCAGTGCTAGTAGCGGGGGGGCCGGGGAGACCCAGTACTTC.

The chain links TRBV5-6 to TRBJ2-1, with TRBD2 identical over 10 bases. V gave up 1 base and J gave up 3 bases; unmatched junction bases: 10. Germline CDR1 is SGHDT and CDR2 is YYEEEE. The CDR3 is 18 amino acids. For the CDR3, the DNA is TGTGCCAGCAGCTTGTATCGTAGCGGGGGGCTCTTCTACAATGAGCAGTTCTTC. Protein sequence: CASSLYRSGGLFYNEQFF.